These T cell receptor beta chains were read from a single sample in a study of T cells in Graves' hyperthyroidism and ophthalmopathy. A single record per CDR3 protein comes from TCRdb applying MiXCR to the multiplex PCR reads. The data contain about 580,000 distinct CDR3 sequences, over 11% of them singletons. The material sequenced was blood. These receptors all come from a woman in her thirties with Graves' hyperthyroidism that later progressed to Graves' ophthalmopathy. Each CDR3 is given with its conserved first and last residue. A D gene is named only where the DNA matches it firmly. Only some rows state a clone size, as once, few, many or a class for expanded clones.

v_gene,d_gene,j_gene,abundance,CDR3nt,CDR3aa
TRBV7-9,-,TRBJ2-7,many,TGTGCCAGCAGCCCATCCGGACGGTTCAACGAGCAGTACTTC,CASSPSGRFNEQYF
TRBV7-3,-,TRBJ2-4,few,TGTGCCGGCGTCGGCCAAAAAAACATTCAGTACTTC,CAGVGQKNIQYF
TRBV20-1,TRBD2,TRBJ2-1,-,TGCAGTGCTAGACTTAAGACTAGCGGGCTTTACAATGAGCAGTTCTTC,CSARLKTSGLYNEQFF
TRBV19,TRBD1,TRBJ1-6,many,TGTGCCAGTAGTATAGTCGGACAGGGGAATTCACCCCTCCACTTT,CASSIVGQGNSPLHF
TRBV27,-,TRBJ2-2,few,TGTGCCAGCAGTTTAGTGGCAGATTTGAACACCGGGGAGCTGTTTTTT,CASSLVADLNTGELFF
TRBV4-1,-,TRBJ1-5,many,TGCGCCAGCAGCCAAGATATAGGGGGTCAGCCCCAGCATTTT,CASSQDIGGQPQHF
TRBV6-4,TRBD2,TRBJ2-3,-,TGTGCCATCCGCAGCGGGAGCTCGAGCACAGATACGCAGTATTTT,CAIRSGSSSTDTQYF
TRBV10-2,-,TRBJ2-2,few,TGCGCCAGCAGTGAGGGGGGGCAGGCGAACACCGGGGAGCTGTTTTTT,CASSEGGQANTGELFF
TRBV30,-,TRBJ2-2,many,TGTGCCTGGAGTGTACTCGCCACCGGGGAGCTGTTTTTT,CAWSVLATGELFF
TRBV13,-,TRBJ2-1,-,TGTGCCAGCAGCTTACTAGTAGGGCCGGGCTACAATGAGCAGTTCTTC,CASSLLVGPGYNEQFF
TRBV11-2,-,TRBJ1-1,many,TGTGCCAGCAGGGGAGGCCCTGAGCAGGAATCGTCTGAAGCTTTCTTT,CASRGGPEQESSEAFF
TRBV11-2,TRBD1,TRBJ2-1,many,TGTGCCAGCAGCCTGACGGGACAGGAGATCTACAATGAGCAGTTCTTC,CASSLTGQEIYNEQFF
TRBV6-5,TRBD1,TRBJ1-2,-,TGTGCCAGCAGTTACTCTAGAGGGGGCGATATAGGCTACACCTTC,CASSYSRGGDIGYTF
TRBV28,-,TRBJ2-7,few,TGTGCCAGCACAGAGACCACAACCCCGAAGGGGTACGAGCAGTACTTC,CASTETTTPKGYEQYF
TRBV15,TRBD1,TRBJ2-1,many,TGTGCCACCAGCAGAGATGGGACAGGAGGGTACAATGAGCAGTTCTTC,CATSRDGTGGYNEQFF
TRBV20-1,-,TRBJ2-1,-,TGCAGTGCGGGGACAAGGGGCAATGAGCAGTTCTTC,CSAGTRGNEQFF
TRBV7-9,-,TRBJ2-7,few,TGTGCCAGCAGCTCAGAGAGGAGGAACGAGCAGTACTTC,CASSSERRNEQYF
TRBV7-8,-,TRBJ1-6,many,TGTGCCAGCAGCTTAAAAACAGGGAACAATTCACCCCTCCACTTT,CASSLKTGNNSPLHF
TRBV3-1,TRBD2,TRBJ2-5,many,TGTGCCAGCAGCCTTTCATCCGCAGGTCTAGCGGGAAAAGAGACCCAGTACTTC,CASSLSSAGLAGKETQYF
TRBV12-3/TRBV12-4,-,TRBJ2-1,many,TGTGCCAGCAGTTTATTAGCGCCTCCTTACAATGAGCAGTTCTTC,CASSLLAPPYNEQFF
TRBV9,-,TRBJ2-3,many,TGTGCCAGCAGCGGTCAGAAAGCAGGGGCAGATACGCAGTATTTT,CASSGQKAGADTQYF
TRBV12-3/TRBV12-4,TRBD2,TRBJ2-1,many,TGTGCCAGCAGTTTCGGGGGGACTAGCGGGATGGACGCCTACAATGAGCAGTTCTTC,CASSFGGTSGMDAYNEQFF
TRBV12-3/TRBV12-4,-,TRBJ2-1,many,TGTGCCAGCAGAACAACTGGGCTTGAGCAGTTCTTC,CASRTTGLEQFF
TRBV27,-,TRBJ1-1,many,TGTGCCAGCAGTTTCGGGGGAGCGGGTGAAGCTTTCTTT,CASSFGGAGEAFF
TRBV19,-,TRBJ1-2,few,TGTGCCAGTAGTATGGACGGGATCTATGGCTACACCTTC,CASSMDGIYGYTF
TRBV6-2/TRBV6-3,TRBD1,TRBJ1-5,many,TGTGCCAGCAGCCCCCGGGACAGGGGGCTTCAGCCCCAGCATTTT,CASSPRDRGLQPQHF
TRBV30,-,TRBJ1-1,many,TGTGCCTGGAAGTGGGGGAACACTGAAGCTTTCTTT,CAWKWGNTEAFF
TRBV7-2,-,TRBJ1-1,many,TGTGCCAGCAGCCTCCAGCGCGCCACTGAAGCTTTCTTT,CASSLQRATEAFF
TRBV20-1,-,TRBJ1-1,many,TGCAGTGCTAGTGCTAATTCGGACACTGAAGCTTTCTTT,CSASANSDTEAFF
TRBV2,-,TRBJ1-1,many,TGTGCCAGCAGTAGTTCGGTAGTCTCCACTGAAGCTTTCTTT,CASSSSVVSTEAFF
TRBV20-1,-,TRBJ2-7,-,TGCAGTGCTAGAGATCACGGGGGTAGGACCTACGAGCAGTACTTC,CSARDHGGRTYEQYF
TRBV4-1,TRBD1,TRBJ2-5,few,TGCGCCAGCAGAAATTCTCCGGGACAGCTGAGAGAGACCCAGTACTTC,CASRNSPGQLRETQYF
TRBV6-2/TRBV6-3,TRBD2,TRBJ2-7,-,TGTGCCACCCTAAGAAGCGGGAGGGCCGGGGAGCAGTACTTC,CATLRSGRAGEQYF
TRBV7-3,-,TRBJ2-1,many,TGTGCCAGCACCGACTACAATGAGCAGTTCTTC,CASTDYNEQFF
TRBV3-1,TRBD2,TRBJ2-5,-,TGTGCCAGCAGCCAGGGAGCGGGAGGATTTGAGACCCAGTACTTC,CASSQGAGGFETQYF
TRBV3-1,-,TRBJ2-7,many,TGTGCCAGCAGCTCCGGGGCGACTGAGGTGGGCGCGCAGTACTTC,CASSSGATEVGAQYF
TRBV14,-,TRBJ2-5,many,TGTGCCAGCAGCCAAGCGGGGCAGACCCAGTACTTC,CASSQAGQTQYF
TRBV20-1,TRBD1,TRBJ1-2,many,TGCAGTGCTAGTGACAGGGGGATTGGCTACACCTTC,CSASDRGIGYTF
TRBV6-1,-,TRBJ2-1,-,TGTGCCAGCCGTGGACTCCCTAGGGATGAGCAGTTCTTC,CASRGLPRDEQFF
TRBV11-2,TRBD1,TRBJ2-3,many,TGTGCCAGCAGCTTGGGACAGGGGCCCACAGATACGCAGTATTTT,CASSLGQGPTDTQYF
TRBV12-3/TRBV12-4,TRBD2,TRBJ2-3,many,TGTGCCAGCCAGTTCGGGGTTAGCGGGATAACAGATACGCAGTATTTT,CASQFGVSGITDTQYF
TRBV27,TRBD1,TRBJ1-5,few,TGTGCCAGCAGTTCGCAGGGACAGGGGGCAAGCAATCAGCCCCAGCATTTT,CASSSQGQGASNQPQHF
TRBV18,TRBD1,TRBJ1-1,-,TGTGCCAGCTCACGAGGACAGGGGATGAACACTGAAGCTTTCTTT,CASSRGQGMNTEAFF
TRBV10-3,-,TRBJ1-1,few,TGTGCCATCAGTTACCTGAGTGACAGTGAAGCTTTCTTT,CAISYLSDSEAFF
TRBV19,-,TRBJ2-2,many,TGTGCCAGTAGTATAAGCCCTGAAACCGGGGAGCTGTTTTTT,CASSISPETGELFF
TRBV12-3/TRBV12-4,-,TRBJ2-5,-,TGTGCCAGCAGTCCTGATAATGGGGGGAGGCCGAAAGGGGCCCAGTACTTC,CASSPDNGGRPKGAQYF
TRBV2,TRBD1,TRBJ1-1,few,TGTGCCAGCAGAATGGGACAGGGATCAGTAGCTTTCTTT,CASRMGQGSVAFF
TRBV20-1,-,TRBJ1-1,few,TGCAGTGCTAGAGATCTCATAGGGGGGACTGAAGCTTTCTTT,CSARDLIGGTEAFF
TRBV28,-,TRBJ2-7,many,TGTGCCAGCAGTTTAGGATTGGGACCCCAAAGGTACGAGCAGTACTTC,CASSLGLGPQRYEQYF
TRBV19,TRBD1,TRBJ2-7,-,TGTGCCAGTAGTATAAGGGGACAGCAATCCTACGAGCGGTACTTC,CASSIRGQQSYERYF
TRBV3-1,-,TRBJ2-1,many,TGTGCCAGCAGCTCAGACCATGAGCAGTTCTTC,CASSSDHEQFF
TRBV4-1,TRBD1,TRBJ1-1,few,TGCGCCAGCAGCCAAGCGGGGGACAGCACTGAAGCTTTCTTT,CASSQAGDSTEAFF
TRBV20-1,-,TRBJ2-1,many,TGCAGTGCTAGAGATAATCCCTGGGCTCCCGATGAGCAGTTCTTC,CSARDNPWAPDEQFF
TRBV4-3,-,TRBJ2-7,few,TGCGCCAGCAGCCAAGAGTTACCTTCATTCTCCTACGAGCAGTACTTC,CASSQELPSFSYEQYF
TRBV2,TRBD2,TRBJ2-1,many,TGTGCCACCGGACTAGCGGGAGGTTACAATGAGCAGTTCTTC,CATGLAGGYNEQFF